A single sample gave rise to the 21 T cell receptor beta chains below, sequenced in a study of OX40 agonist ivuxolimab in advanced cancers. The protocol was immunoSEQ multiplex PCR, while the TCRdb copy is restricted to in-frame clones and leaves out a portion. The sample has more than 80,000 clones; around 87% are singletons. The sequencing here drew on CD4+ or CD8+ T cells sorted from blood, taken in a trial of the OX40 agonist ivuxolimab. The origin of the receptors is an adult with an advanced solid tumor such as melanoma, head and neck, liver or kidney cancer.

This clone was seen a few times. The rearrangement links TRBV30 to TRBJ1-1, with D possibly being TRBD1 (5 bases). The germline CDR1 and CDR2 sequences are GTSNPN and SVGIG (reference sequence). V shed 0 bases and J shed 6 bases, with 17 bases lying between them. CDR3 length equals 15 residues. In DNA form, the CDR3 reads TGTGCCTGGAGTGTAAAAGGGGCAGGGTACGCTGAAGCTTTCTTT. Translated, it gives CAWSVKGAGYAEAFF.

By its share, this clone is medium-sized. The sample contains more than one DNA sequence encoding this CDR3. This chain joins TRBV27 and TRBJ1-1; D gene unclear. V dropped 6 bases and J dropped 0 bases, with 11 bases sitting between them. CDR1 and CDR2 from the germline V gene are MNHEY and SMNVEV (reference sequence). The CDR3 has 14 residues. In DNA form, the CDR3 reads TGTGCCAGCAGCTTAAACCGGGTGAACACTGAAGCTTTCTTT. Protein sequence: CASSLNRVNTEAFF.

The chain recombines TRBV4-3 with TRBJ1-2; D uncertain. The V gene lost 0 bases and the J gene lost 5 bases, with 13 bases spanning the gap. In germline, CDR1 is LGHNA, CDR2 YSLEER. The CDR3 covers 15 residues. CDR3 region: CASSQETRARYGYTF. CDR3 nucleotides: TGCGCCAGCAGCCAAGAAACACGGGCGAGGTATGGCTACACCTTC.

The chain employs TRBV9 and TRBJ1-2; TRBD1 might be the D (6 bases). Germline V gives CDR1 SGDLS, CDR2 YYNGEE. Deletions cut 4 bases from V and 5 bases from J, with 18 bases between. This CDR3 spans 15 amino acids. The CDR3 sequence: CASSLATGAQYGYTF. The CDR3 DNA is TGTGCCAGCAGCTTAGCGACAGGCGCCCAGTATGGCTACACCTTC.

The J gene is TRBJ2-3, the V gene TRBV12-5; no clear D gene. The CDR3 consists of 15 residues. Trimming shortened V by 0 bases and J by 0 bases, and 7 bases separated the two germline ends. Germline V gene sequence: CDR1 LGHNT, CDR2 FRNRAP. The CDR3 sequence: CASGLVGGSTDTQYF. The CDR3 DNA follows: TGTGCTAGTGGTTTGGTGGGTGGGAGCACAGATACGCAGTATTTT.

V and J are TRBV27 and TRBJ2-2; TRBD1 agrees at 8 bases. Trimming removed 7 bases from V and 4 bases from J; junction bases left unmatched: 8. The CDR3 has 15 amino acids. The germline V gene encodes CDR1 MNHEY and CDR2 SMNVEV (reference sequence). CDR3 nucleotide sequence: TGTGCCAGCACACGGCAGGGGGCGGGCACCGGGGAGCTGTTTTTT. Encoded protein: CASTRQGAGTGELFF.

The chain joins TRBV2 to TRBJ2-7, with D perhaps being TRBD1 or TRBD2 (5 bases each). Trimming shortened V by 11 bases and J by 4 bases, and 12 bases separated the two germline ends. The CDR3 extends over 11 amino acids. Germline lookup yields CDR1 SNHLY and CDR2 FYNNEI. The CDR3 loop is CASSRGYEQYF. The CDR3 DNA follows: TGTGCCTCTTCGAGGGGTTACGAGCAGTACTTC. Drawing the rest from reference TRBV2 and TRBJ2-7, the complete variable domain is EPEVTQTPSHQVTQMGQEVILRCVPISNHLYFYWYRQILGQKVEFLVSFYNNEISEKSEIFDDQFSVERPDGSNFTLKIRSTKLEDSAMYFCASSRGYEQYFGPGTRLTVT.

This chain joins TRBV29-1 and TRBJ1-1; no clear D gene. The germline CDR1 and CDR2 sequences are SQVTM and ANQGSEA. This CDR3 has 11 residues. V lost 5 bases to trimming and J lost 0 bases, with 4 bases between them. CDR3 amino acids: CSVIMNTEAFF. The CDR3 bases are TGCAGCGTTATCATGAACACTGAAGCTTTCTTT.

This sequence joins TRBV29-1 and TRBJ2-7; 9 bases agree with TRBD1. The CDR3 has 14 amino acids. Germline V gene data show CDR1 as SQVTM and CDR2 as ANQGSEA. V shed 6 bases and J 3 bases; nucleotides not matched to a gene: 9. CDR3: CSVADGQGYYEQYF. CDR3 nucleotides: TGCAGCGTCGCCGACGGACAGGGGTACTACGAGCAGTACTTC.

This clone was counted many times. The chain recombines TRBV6-5 with TRBJ1-5, with D unclear. The CDR3 spans 13 residues. V dropped 4 bases and J dropped 6 bases, with 10 bases sitting between them. Per the germline V gene, CDR1 is MNHEY and CDR2 is SVGAGI. CDR3 DNA: TGTGCCAGCAGTTTTAGGGTCGGTCAGCCCCAGCATTTT. Translated: CASSFRVGQPQHF.

The chain recombines TRBV11-1 with TRBJ2-5; a weak D match, TRBD2 (7 bases). This CDR3 is 16 amino acids long. CDR1 SGHAT and CDR2 FQDESV come from the germline V gene (reference sequence). V was pared by 5 bases and J by 1 base, with 17 bases between. CDR3 residues: CASSVRAGAPQETQYF. The CDR3 DNA reads TGTGCCAGCAGCGTTAGGGCGGGGGCCCCCCAAGAGACCCAGTACTTC.

The CDR3 DNA follows: TGTGCCAGCAGCGCCCGGGTTACCTACAATGAGCAGTTCTTC. It is translated as CASSARVTYNEQFF. This rearrangement joins TRBV9 to TRBJ2-1, with D unresolved. The V end was cut by 3 bases, the J end by 2 bases, with 9 bases between. CDR1 is SGDLS, CDR2 YYNGEE, per germline. CDR3 length: 14 amino acids.

The chain is built from TRBV6-6 and TRBJ2-2; 9 bases map to TRBD1. The CDR3 length is 15 residues. Germline assignment: CDR1 MNHNY and CDR2 SVGAGI (reference sequence). The J segment lost 6 bases and the V segment lost 5 bases, leaving 7 bases of the junction unmatched. The CDR3 DNA sequence: TGTGCCAGCAGTATGGACAGGGGAGGACCCGGGGAGCTGTTTTTT. This gives the protein CASSMDRGGPGELFF.

This CDR3 reads CASSELGGWRNQPQHF. CDR3 nucleotide sequence: TGTGCCAGCAGTGAATTGGGAGGATGGCGAAATCAGCCCCAGCATTTT. The rearrangement uses TRBV6-1 and TRBJ1-5; no clear D. Trimming cost V 2 bases and J 4 bases, with 15 bases left between them. The CDR3 consists of 16 residues. Germline lookup yields CDR1 MNHNS and CDR2 SASEGT.

V gene TRBV6-1 combines with J gene TRBJ2-1; 7 bases match TRBD2. Germline V gene data show CDR1 as MNHNS and CDR2 as SASEGT. The CDR3 length is 15 residues. J gave up 3 bases and V 7 bases, and 9 bases lay outside the gene matches. In nucleotides, the CDR3 is TGTGCCAGCACGCAGTGGCGGGGGATCTACAATGAGCAGTTCTTC. It translates to CASTQWRGIYNEQFF.

This chain links TRBV4-3 with TRBJ2-5; tentatively, D is TRBD1 (6 bases). The CDR3 has 19 residues. Germline CDR1 LGHNA, CDR2 YSLEER. Deletions cut 2 bases from V and 2 bases from J, with 24 bases between. In DNA, the CDR3 is TGCGCCAGCAGCCAAACACAGGGCCAAAGAAAGGGCCCGCAAGAGACCCAGTACTTC. Its protein product is CASSQTQGQRKGPQETQYF.

This chain links TRBV29-1 with TRBJ2-1; TRBD1 agrees at 8 bases. Germline V gives CDR1 SQVTM, CDR2 ANQGSEA. V gave up 6 bases and J gave up 8 bases; unmatched junction bases: 3. The CDR3 runs 11 residues. The DNA of the CDR3 is TGCAGCGTGAAACAGGGGGATGAGCAGTTCTTC. Residues: CSVKQGDEQFF.

The chain recombines TRBV20-1 with TRBJ1-1; no clear D. The V end was cut by 7 bases, the J end by 10 bases, with 7 bases between. The CDR3 is made up of 8 amino acids. CDR1 is DFQATT and CDR2 is SNEGSKA in the germline V gene (reference sequence). The chain's CDR3 is CSVPGAFF. The DNA for the CDR3 is TGCAGTGTCCCCGGAGCTTTCTTT.

The gene calls are TRBV30 and TRBJ2-3; TRBD1 agrees at 8 bases. Trimming at V came to 6 bases and at J to 2 bases, leaving 7 bases not matched to a gene. Germline lookup yields CDR1 GTSNPN and CDR2 SVGIG (reference sequence). The CDR3 sequence is 14 residues long. In DNA form, the CDR3 reads TGTGCCTGCCCTGACAGGGGACCCACAGATACGCAGTATTTT. It yields the protein CACPDRGPTDTQYF.

The chain employs TRBV7-3 and TRBJ2-7; 9 nucleotides match TRBD1. This CDR3 comprises 14 residues. Looked up from germline, CDR1 is SGHTA and CDR2 is FQGTGA. J lost 3 bases, V lost 7 bases, and 7 bases had no gene match. CDR3 amino acids: CASTPGTGFYEQYF. CDR3 sequence (DNA): TGTGCCAGCACCCCCGGGACAGGGTTCTACGAGCAGTACTTC.

The V and J genes are TRBV30 and TRBJ2-3; D is ambiguous. Germline CDR1 GTSNPN, CDR2 SVGIG (reference sequence). This CDR3 is 11 amino acids long. The V end was cut by 3 bases, the J end by 6 bases, with 7 bases between. The CDR3 reads CAWRFLDTQYF. CDR3 coding DNA: TGTGCCTGGAGATTCCTCGATACGCAGTATTTT.